These 2 T cell receptor beta chains were all obtained from the same sample, sequenced in a study of T cell changes during pregnancy in multiple sclerosis. Only in-frame clones appear in the TCRdb table, and some are missing; sequencing was by immunoSEQ multiplex PCR. The table shows around 38,000 clones, with 91% occurring only once. Sequenced here: CD8+ T cells from peripheral blood mononuclear cells, sampled in the second trimester of pregnancy. The receptors here all came from a female donor with multiple sclerosis, enrolled in a pregnancy study.

J is TRBJ2-2 and V is TRBV9; 9 positions match TRBD2. The junction had 7 bases not matched to a gene; V was cut back by 4 bases and J by 6 bases. Germline loops: CDR1 SGDLS, CDR2 YYNGEE. This CDR3 has 15 amino acids. CDR3 in amino acids: CASSPAQREAGELFF. In nucleotides, the CDR3 is TGTGCCAGCAGCCCAGCCCAGCGGGAGGCCGGGGAGCTGTTTTTT.

This clone was found once. The genes are TRBV7-9 and TRBJ2-1; D is uncertain. V lost 4 bases and J lost 5, with 6 bases in between. Germline CDR1 SEHNR, CDR2 FQNEAQ (reference sequence). The CDR3 has 12 residues. DNA of the CDR3: TGTGCCAGCAGCTACAGTGACAATGAGCAGTTCTTC. Protein sequence: CASSYSDNEQFF.